Included here is one TCR beta chain sequence, with context. At one boundary the junction diverges from the germline segment, which might be a read error. In the original analysis: From reference gene primer amplification, estimates of nucleated cell counts were derived. Clones were read by immunoSEQ multiplex PCR, and TCRdb kept only the in-frame ones, dropping some. The V and J calls and clone size were taken over from that table, and D and trimming were inferred from the DNA. This sample has roughly 84,000 clones, with approximately 80% found just once. Germline V lookup: CDR1 MDHEN, CDR2 SYDVKM. The CDR3 runs to 13 residues. These data originate in a study of blood T cell repertoires in COVID-19. Study summary: Spain, Italy and the United States supplied samples that represented acute and convalescent COVID-19. PBMCs, B-cell-depleted T cells, or T cells provided the cDNA or gDNA that made up the material.

V is TRBV28 and J is TRBJ1-1; D may be TRBD1 (6 bases). This receptor was obtained from a woman over 75 with acute or convalescent COVID-19. The sample comprised peripheral blood. The CDR3 spells CASTPGVKTEAFF. The CDR3 DNA sequence: TGTGCCAGCACCCCAGGGGTGAAAACTGAAGCTTTCTTT.